The sequence of this T cell receptor beta chain was determined in a study of immune evolution from preneoplasia to lung adenocarcinoma. H&E slides confirmed each diagnosis, reviewed by two pathologists independently. Premalignant or tumor cells were enriched by macro-dissection after pathologic assessment. As regards this clone: Its antigen is unknown.

Using immunoSEQ multiplex PCR, the repertoire was profiled, and TCRdb retains in-frame clones only, with some absent. The data show under 45,000 clones, with around 79% seen just once and approximately 4.8% held by the top ten. CDR1 and CDR2 (germline): SNHLY, FYNNEI. V shed 6 bases and J 3 bases; nucleotides not matched to a gene: 3. This CDR3 spans 13 amino acids. Points from the study as a whole: Clonality was highest in normal lung, lower in later-stage lesions apparently. Normal lung had the highest top T cell clone frequencies.

Sequencing used FFPE invasive lung adenocarcinoma tissue. The origin of this receptor is a person in their 60s with lung adenocarcinoma. The chain carries TRBV2 and TRBJ2-7, with TRBD2 identical over 9 bases. The CDR3 sequence: CASRREGIYEQYF. The CDR3 nucleotides are TGTGCCAGCAGGCGGGAGGGGATCTACGAGCAGTACTTC.